This T cell receptor beta chain originates from a study of CD8+ T cells in alopecia areata. The CDR3 covers 14 residues. Deletions cut 0 bases from V and 0 bases from J, with 4 bases between. Germline CDR1 and CDR2: SGHDT and YYEEEE. As for treatment: oral pan-JAK inhibitor, 5-10 mg twice daily. Reverse transcription of extracted RNA yielded cDNA, which provided the sequencing template. Produced via immunoSEQ multiplex PCR; TCRdb's table is partial and in-frame only. Here the sample spans over 150,000 clones, around three fifths being singletons. Broader study findings: One nonresponder leaves baseline CD8+ expansion's link to response uncertain.

As regards this clone: Its antigen is as yet unknown.

The chain has TRBV5-6 and TRBJ1-5; D not certain. The source of this sequence is a human donor with alopecia areata. The input for sequencing was CD8+ T cells sorted from blood, taken at week 24, from a patient treated with tofacitinib. The CDR3 sequence: CASSLGSSNQPQHF. The DNA for the CDR3 is TGTGCCAGCAGCTTGGGTAGTAGCAATCAGCCCCAGCATTTT.